The entry below describes one T cell receptor beta chain. The V gene's germline CDR1 is ENHRY and CDR2 SYGVKD. This CDR3 is 15 amino acids long. The data derive from a study of monozygotic twins with inflammatory bowel disease. Samples each yielded cDNA through eight separate reactions. UMIs that had a 6-nucleotide sample barcode were put in using template switching. PCR of TCRalpha and TCRbeta cDNA was nested, with two rounds of roughly 16 and 10 cycles. TCRdb re-called the 5' RACE reads; every CDR3 protein appears as one record, without DNA. Its table lists nearly 450,000 distinct CDR3 sequences. The TCR originated in a human donor with ulcerative colitis or Crohn's disease, or a healthy co-twin of an affected twin (not recorded which). The chain carries TRBV10-3 and TRBJ2-3; TCRdb lists TRBD1, though no DNA is available to test this call. Material: blood. CDR3 region: CAISARDRGTDTQYF.